The clone carrying this T cell receptor (beta chain) was counted a few times. Its specificity is not known. The sample belongs to a study of molecular identifiers for immune sequencing clone quantification. Each CDR3 protein gets one entry after TCRdb re-called the PCR reads with MiXCR. Here the sample spans around 470,000 distinct CDR3 sequences, roughly 26% being singletons. Study-level points and caveats: Over 99% of effector molecules, yet under 1% of naive-cell molecules, were held by clones above 20 RNA copies. Sizes of clones that are highly expanded could be underestimated (if identical TCR molecules share a barcode).

Libraries of naive CD8 cells were prepared from 20,000 to 1,000,000 sorted cells using 10%, 30% or 50% RNA. Based on a CD8+CD4-CCR7+CD45RA+ profile, naive CD8 T cells were sorted. The CDR3 consists of 14 residues. The V and J ends lost 11 bases and 6 bases, in that order; junction bases with no gene match: 12. CDR1 and CDR2 (germline): LNHDA, SQIVND (reference sequence). The chain has TRBV19 and TRBJ2-7, with 11 bases lining up with TRBD2. This receptor was identified in a human donor in good health. Some libraries in this study had Jurkat cell RNA spiked in. The sample was naive CD8+ T cells from blood, with Jurkat cell RNA spiked in. Subset of the sample: FACS-sorted CD8+CD4-CCR7+CD45RA+ naive T cells. CDR3 coding DNA: TGTGCCTCCAAGAAACTAGCGGGAGCCGTCGAGCAGTACTTC. Protein: CASKKLAGAVEQYF. Full variable domain (rest looked up from reference TRBV19 and TRBJ2-7): DGGITQSPKYLFRKEGQNVTLSCEQNLNHDAMYWYRQDPGQGLRLIYYSQIVNDFQKGDIAEGYSVSREKKESFPLTVTSAQKNPTAFYLCASKKLAGAVEQYFGPGTRLTVT.